A single sample gave rise to the 2 T cell receptor beta chains below, sequenced in a study of CD8 T cells in Susac syndrome. When the RNA was reverse transcribed, random hexamers were used with an input of 0.5 to 1 ug. MiXCR, applied by TCRdb to the immunoSEQ multiplex PCR reads, yields one record per CDR3 protein. The sample has approximately 190,000 distinct CDR3 sequences, around 93% seen once. Sequences were obtained from CD4+ T cells from PBMCs. These TCRs come from a human donor in good health.

This clonotype occurred once. V gene TRBV30 combines with J gene TRBJ1-3; D unclear. The ends were cut back, 3 bases at V and 1 base at J, with 7 bases in the middle. Germline CDR1 and CDR2: GTSNPN and SVGIG (reference sequence). This CDR3 contains 13 residues. This CDR3 is CAWREMSGNTIYF. The CDR3 coding sequence is TGTGCCTGGAGGGAAATGTCTGGAAACACCATATATTTT.

In DNA, the CDR3 is TGTGCCAGCAGTTACATGCCGGGGACAGGAAACTCTGGGGCCAACGTCCTGACTTTC. Translating it yields CASSYMPGTGNSGANVLTF. V is TRBV6-2 or TRBV6-3 and J is TRBJ2-6; 8 bases align to TRBD1. The germline V gene encodes CDR1 MNHEY and CDR2 SVGEGT. Germline trimming cut 2 bases from V and 0 bases from J; bases unmatched to any gene: 9. This CDR3 spans 19 amino acids.